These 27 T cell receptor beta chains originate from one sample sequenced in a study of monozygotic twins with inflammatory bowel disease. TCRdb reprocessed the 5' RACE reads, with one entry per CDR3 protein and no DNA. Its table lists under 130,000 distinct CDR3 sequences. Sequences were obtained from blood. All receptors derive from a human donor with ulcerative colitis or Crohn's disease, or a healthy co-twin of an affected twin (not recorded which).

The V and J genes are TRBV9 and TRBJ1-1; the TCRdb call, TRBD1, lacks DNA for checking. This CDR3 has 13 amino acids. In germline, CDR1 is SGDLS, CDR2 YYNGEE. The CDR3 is CASSVSRGSEAFF.

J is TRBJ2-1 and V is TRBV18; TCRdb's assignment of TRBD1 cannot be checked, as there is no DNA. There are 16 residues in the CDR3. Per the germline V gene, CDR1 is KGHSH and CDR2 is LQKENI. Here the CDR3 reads CASSPLGQAHYNEQFF.

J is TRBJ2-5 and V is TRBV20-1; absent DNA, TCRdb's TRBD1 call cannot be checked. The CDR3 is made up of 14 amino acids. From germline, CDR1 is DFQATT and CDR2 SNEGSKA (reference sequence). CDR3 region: CSAARQGERETQYF.

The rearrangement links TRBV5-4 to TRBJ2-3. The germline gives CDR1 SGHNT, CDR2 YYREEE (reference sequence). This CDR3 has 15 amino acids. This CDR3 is CASAWTSWGTDTQYF.

The CDR3 is CAIGQWGPGNTIYF. The gene calls are TRBV6-1 and TRBJ1-3; the TCRdb call, TRBD1, lacks DNA for checking. The CDR3 is made up of 14 amino acids. Germline V CDR1 and CDR2: MNHNS, SASEGT.

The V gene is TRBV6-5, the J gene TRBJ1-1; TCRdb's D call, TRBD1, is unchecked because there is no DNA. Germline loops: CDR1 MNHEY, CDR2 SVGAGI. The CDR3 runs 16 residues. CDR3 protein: CASTNRGVTQGTEAFF.

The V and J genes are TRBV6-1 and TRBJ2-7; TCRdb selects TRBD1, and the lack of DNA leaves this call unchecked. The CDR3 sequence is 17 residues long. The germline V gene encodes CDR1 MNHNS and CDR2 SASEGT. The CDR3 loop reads CASSRGQGGPLIYEQYF.

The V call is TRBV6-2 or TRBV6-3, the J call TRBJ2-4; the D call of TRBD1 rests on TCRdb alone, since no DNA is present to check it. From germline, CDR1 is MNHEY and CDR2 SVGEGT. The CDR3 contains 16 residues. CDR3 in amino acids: CASSSGQGLLGNIQYF.

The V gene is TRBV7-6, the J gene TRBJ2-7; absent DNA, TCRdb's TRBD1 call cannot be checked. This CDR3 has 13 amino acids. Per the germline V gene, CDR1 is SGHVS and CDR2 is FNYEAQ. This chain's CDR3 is CASARQENYEQYF.

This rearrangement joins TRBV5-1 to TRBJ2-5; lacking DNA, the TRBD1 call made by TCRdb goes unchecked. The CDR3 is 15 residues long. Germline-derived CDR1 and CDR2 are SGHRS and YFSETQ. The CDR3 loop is CASSLRQGRRETQYF.

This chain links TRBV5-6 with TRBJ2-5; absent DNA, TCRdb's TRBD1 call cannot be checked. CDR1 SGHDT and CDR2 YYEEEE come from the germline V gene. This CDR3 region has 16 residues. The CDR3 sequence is CASSLVGQGVQETQYF. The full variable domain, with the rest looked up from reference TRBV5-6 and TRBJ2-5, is DAGVTQSPTHLIKTRGQQVTLRCSPKSGHDTVSWYQQALGQGPQFIFQYYEEEERQRGNFPDRFSGHQFPNYSSELNVNALLLGDSALYLCASSLVGQGVQETQYFGPGTRLLVL.

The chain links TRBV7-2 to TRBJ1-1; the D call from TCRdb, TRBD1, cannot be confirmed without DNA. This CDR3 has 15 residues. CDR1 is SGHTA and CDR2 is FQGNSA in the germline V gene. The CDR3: CASSLGGVLYQEAFF.

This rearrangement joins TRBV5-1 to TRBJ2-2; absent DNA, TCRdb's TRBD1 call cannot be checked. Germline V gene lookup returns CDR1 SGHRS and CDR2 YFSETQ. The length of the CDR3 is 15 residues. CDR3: CASRNWAGGTGELFF.

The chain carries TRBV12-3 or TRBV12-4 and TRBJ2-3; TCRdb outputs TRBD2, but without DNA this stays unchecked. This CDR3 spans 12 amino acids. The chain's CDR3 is CASSPGQRTQYF.

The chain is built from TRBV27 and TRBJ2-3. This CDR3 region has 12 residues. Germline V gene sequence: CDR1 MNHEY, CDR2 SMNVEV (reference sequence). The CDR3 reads CASSSYTDTQYF.

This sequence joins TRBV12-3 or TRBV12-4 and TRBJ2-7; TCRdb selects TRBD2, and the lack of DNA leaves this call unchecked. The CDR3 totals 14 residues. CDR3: CASSPGTPFYEQYF.

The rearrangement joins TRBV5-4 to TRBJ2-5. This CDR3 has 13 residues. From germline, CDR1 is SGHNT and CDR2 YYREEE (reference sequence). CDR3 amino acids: CASSLEGMETQYF.

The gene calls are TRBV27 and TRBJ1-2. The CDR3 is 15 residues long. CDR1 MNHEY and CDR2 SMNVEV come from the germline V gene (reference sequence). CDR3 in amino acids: CASSLSRQRNYGYTF.

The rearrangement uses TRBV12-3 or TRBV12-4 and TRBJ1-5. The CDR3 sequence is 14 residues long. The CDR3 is CASSFEYRNQPQHF.

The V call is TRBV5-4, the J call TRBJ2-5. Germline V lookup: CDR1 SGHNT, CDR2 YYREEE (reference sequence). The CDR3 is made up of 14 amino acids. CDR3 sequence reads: CASSLESSSETQYF.

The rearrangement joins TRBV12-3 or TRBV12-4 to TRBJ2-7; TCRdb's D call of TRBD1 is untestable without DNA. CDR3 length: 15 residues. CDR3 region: CASSPRTVLSYEQYF.

CDR3: CGRVSSYNSPLHF. The V and J genes are TRBV20-1 and TRBJ1-6. Germline V gene lookup returns CDR1 DFQATT and CDR2 SNEGSKA (reference sequence). The CDR3 is 13 amino acids.

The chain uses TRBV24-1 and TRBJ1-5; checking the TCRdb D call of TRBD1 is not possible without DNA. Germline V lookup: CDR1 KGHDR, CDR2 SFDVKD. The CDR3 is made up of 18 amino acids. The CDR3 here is CATSESEGGGHSNQPQHF.

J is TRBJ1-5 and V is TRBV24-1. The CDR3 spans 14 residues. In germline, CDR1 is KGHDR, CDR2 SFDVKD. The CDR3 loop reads CATSDLGNNQPQHF.

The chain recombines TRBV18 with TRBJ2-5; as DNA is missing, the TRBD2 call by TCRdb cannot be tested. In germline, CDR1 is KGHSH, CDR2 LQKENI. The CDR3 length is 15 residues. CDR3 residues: CASSPWGLAEETQYF. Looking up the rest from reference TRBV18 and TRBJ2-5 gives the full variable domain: NAGVMQNPRHLVRRRGQEARLRCSPMKGHSHVYWYRQLPEEGLKFMVYLQKENIIDESGMPKERFSAEFPKEGPSILRIQQVVRGDSAAYFCASSPWGLAEETQYFGPGTRLLVL.

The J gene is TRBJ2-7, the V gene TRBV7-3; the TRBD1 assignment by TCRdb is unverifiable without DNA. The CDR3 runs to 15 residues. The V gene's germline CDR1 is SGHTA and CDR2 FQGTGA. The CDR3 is CASSLARGVHYEQYF.

The CDR3: CASSLRWYEQYF. The V call is TRBV5-6, the J call TRBJ2-7. Germline lookup yields CDR1 SGHDT and CDR2 YYEEEE. This CDR3 spans 12 amino acids.